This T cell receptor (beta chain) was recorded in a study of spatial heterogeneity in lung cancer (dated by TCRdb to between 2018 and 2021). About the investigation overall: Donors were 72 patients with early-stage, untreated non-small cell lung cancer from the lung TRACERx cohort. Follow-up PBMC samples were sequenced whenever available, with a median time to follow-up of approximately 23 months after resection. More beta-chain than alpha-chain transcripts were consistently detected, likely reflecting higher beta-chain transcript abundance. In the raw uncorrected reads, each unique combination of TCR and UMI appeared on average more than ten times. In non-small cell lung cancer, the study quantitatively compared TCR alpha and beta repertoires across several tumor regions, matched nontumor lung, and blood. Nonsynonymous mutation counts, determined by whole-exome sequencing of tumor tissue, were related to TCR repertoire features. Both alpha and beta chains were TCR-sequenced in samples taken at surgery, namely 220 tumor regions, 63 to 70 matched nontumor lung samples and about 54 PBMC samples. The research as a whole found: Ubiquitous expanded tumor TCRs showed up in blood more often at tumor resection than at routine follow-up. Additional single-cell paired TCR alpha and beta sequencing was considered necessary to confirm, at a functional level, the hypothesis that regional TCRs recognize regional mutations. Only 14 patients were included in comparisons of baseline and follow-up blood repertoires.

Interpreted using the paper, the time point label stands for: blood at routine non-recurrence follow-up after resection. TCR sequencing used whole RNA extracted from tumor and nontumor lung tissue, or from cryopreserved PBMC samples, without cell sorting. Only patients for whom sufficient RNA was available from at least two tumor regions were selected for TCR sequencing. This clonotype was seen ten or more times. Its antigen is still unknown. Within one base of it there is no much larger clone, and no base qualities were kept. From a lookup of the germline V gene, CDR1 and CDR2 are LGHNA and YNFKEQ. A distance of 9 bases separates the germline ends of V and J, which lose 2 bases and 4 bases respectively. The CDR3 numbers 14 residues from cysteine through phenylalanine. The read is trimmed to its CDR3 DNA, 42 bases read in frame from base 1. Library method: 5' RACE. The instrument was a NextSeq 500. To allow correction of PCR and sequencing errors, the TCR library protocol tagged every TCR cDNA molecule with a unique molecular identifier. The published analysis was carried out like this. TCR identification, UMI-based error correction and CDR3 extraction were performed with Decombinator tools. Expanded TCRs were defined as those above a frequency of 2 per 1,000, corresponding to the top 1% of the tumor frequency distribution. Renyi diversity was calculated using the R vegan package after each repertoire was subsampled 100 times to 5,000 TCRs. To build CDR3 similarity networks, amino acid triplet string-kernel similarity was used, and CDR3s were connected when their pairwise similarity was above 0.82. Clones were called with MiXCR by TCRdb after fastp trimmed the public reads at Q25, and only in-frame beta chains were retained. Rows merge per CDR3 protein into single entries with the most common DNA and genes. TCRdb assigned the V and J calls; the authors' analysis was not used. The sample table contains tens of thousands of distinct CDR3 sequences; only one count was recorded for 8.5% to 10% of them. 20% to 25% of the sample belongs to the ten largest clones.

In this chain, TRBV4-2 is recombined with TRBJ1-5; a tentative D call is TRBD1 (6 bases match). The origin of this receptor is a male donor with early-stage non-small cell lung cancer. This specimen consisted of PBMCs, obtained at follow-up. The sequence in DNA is TGTGCCAGCAGCCAAACAGGGTTTAATCAGCCCCAGCATTTT. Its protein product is CASSQTGFNQPQHF.